Included here is one TCR beta chain sequence, with context. The germline gene is not matched at one end of the junction; a read error may be the cause. The data belong to a study of tumor and adjacent non-tumor tissue in lung cancer. The CDR3 extends over 21 amino acids. CDR1 and CDR2 from the germline V gene are ENHRY and SYGVKD. This sample's RNA came from whole unsorted tissue. More than 3 cm separated this lung sample from the edge of the tumor. TCRbeta libraries were built with three rounds of nested PCR, modified from ARM-PCR. From the multiplex PCR reads, TCRdb called clonotypes with MiXCR, one entry per CDR3 protein. The sample shows tens of thousands of distinct CDR3 sequences, roughly 60% of them seen only once.

This receptor was identified in a woman aged 70-85 years with non-small cell lung cancer. The chain recombines TRBV10-3 with TRBJ2-1; perhaps D is TRBD1 or TRBD2 (6 bases each). Sequenced material: distant non-tumor lung tissue. CDR3 residues: CGISDPDNRDHLARSYNEQFF. In nucleotides, the CDR3 is TGTGGCATCAGTGATCCAGACAACAGGGACCACCTAGCGCGGTCCTACAATGAGCAGTTCTTC.